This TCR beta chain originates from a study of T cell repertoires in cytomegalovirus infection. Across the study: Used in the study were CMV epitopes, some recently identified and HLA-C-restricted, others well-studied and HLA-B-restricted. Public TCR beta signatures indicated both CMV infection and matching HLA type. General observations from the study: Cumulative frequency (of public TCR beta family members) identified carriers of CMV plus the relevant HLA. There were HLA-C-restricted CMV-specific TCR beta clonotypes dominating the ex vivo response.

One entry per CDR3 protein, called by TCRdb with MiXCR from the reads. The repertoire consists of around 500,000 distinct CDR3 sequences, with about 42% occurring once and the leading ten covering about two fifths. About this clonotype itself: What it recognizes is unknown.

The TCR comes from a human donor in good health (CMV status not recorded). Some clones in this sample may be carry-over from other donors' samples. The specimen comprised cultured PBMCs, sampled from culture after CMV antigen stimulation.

The CDR3, as DNA: TGTGCCAGCAGGGTTGGCTCCTACGAGCAGTACTTC. Translating gives CASRVGSYEQYF. The chain is built from TRBV12-3 or TRBV12-4 and TRBJ2-7; D is undetermined. The ends were cut back, 6 bases at V and 0 bases at J, with 6 bases in the middle. The CDR3 is made up of 12 amino acids.